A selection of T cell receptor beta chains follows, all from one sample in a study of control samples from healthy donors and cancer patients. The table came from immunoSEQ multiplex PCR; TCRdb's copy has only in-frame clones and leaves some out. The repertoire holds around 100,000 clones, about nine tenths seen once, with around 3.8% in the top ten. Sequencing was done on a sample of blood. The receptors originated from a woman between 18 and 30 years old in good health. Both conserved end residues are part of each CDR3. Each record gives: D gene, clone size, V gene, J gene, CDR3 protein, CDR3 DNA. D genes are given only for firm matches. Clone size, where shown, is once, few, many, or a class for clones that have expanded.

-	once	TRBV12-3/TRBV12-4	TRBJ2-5	CASSLGETQYF	TGTGCCAGCAGTTTGGGAGAGACCCAGTACTTC
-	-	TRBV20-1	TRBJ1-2	CSASYYGYTF	TGCAGTGCTTCTTACTATGGCTACACCTTC
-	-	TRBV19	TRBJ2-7	CASSIRGFYEQYF	TGTGCCAGTAGTATCCGGGGCTTTTACGAGCAGTACTTC
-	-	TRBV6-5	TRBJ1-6	CASSLVLRNSPLHF	TGTGCCAGCAGTTTAGTTCTGCGTAATTCACCCCTCCACTTT
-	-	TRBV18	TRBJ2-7	CASSLGGPYYEQYF	TGTGCCAGCTCCTTGGGGGGGCCCTACTACGAGCAGTACTTC
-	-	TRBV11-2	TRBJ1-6	CASSLVPEYSPLHF	TGTGCCAGCAGCTTAGTACCGGAGTACTCACCCCTCCACTTT
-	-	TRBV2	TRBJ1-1	CASKAGVNTEAFF	TGTGCCAGCAAAGCAGGGGTGAACACTGAAGCTTTCTTT
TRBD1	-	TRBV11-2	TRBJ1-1	CASSLRTGLNTEAFF	TGTGCCAGCAGCTTACGGACAGGGTTGAACACTGAAGCTTTCTTT
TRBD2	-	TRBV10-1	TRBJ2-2	CASSESAAGGPRGELFF	TGCGCCAGCAGTGAGTCAGCAGCGGGGGGGCCTCGCGGGGAGCTGTTTTTT
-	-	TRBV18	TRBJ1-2	CASSPSLDKYGYTF	TGTGCCAGCTCACCCTCCCTAGACAAGTATGGCTACACCTTC
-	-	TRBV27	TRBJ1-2	CASSGGNYGYTF	TGTGCCAGCAGCGGAGGGAACTATGGCTACACCTTC
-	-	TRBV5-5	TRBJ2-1	CASSLQGLSYNEQFF	TGTGCCAGCAGCTTACAGGGTTTATCCTACAATGAGCAGTTCTTC
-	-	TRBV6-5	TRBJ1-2	CASALLGGGGYTF	TGTGCCAGCGCCCTTCTAGGGGGAGGTGGCTACACCTTC
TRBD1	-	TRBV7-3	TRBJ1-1	CASSSGQGEAFF	TGTGCCAGCAGCTCCGGACAGGGTGAAGCTTTCTTT
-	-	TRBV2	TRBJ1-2	CASRSDTHYGYTF	TGTGCCAGCAGATCAGACACTCACTATGGCTACACCTTC
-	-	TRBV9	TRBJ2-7	CASSVEGFYEQYF	TGTGCCAGCAGCGTGGAAGGCTTCTACGAGCAGTACTTC
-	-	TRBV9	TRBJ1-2	CASSVEAGSPYGYTF	TGTGCCAGCAGCGTAGAAGCGGGTAGTCCCTATGGCTACACCTTC
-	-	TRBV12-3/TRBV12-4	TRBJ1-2	CASSLERGGGYTF	TGTGCCAGCAGCCTAGAGCGAGGGGGGGGCTACACCTTC
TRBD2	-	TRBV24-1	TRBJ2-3	CATSEPTSASTDTQYF	TGTGCCACCAGTGAACCGACTAGCGCTAGCACAGATACGCAGTATTTT
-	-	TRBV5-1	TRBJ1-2	CASSLELGEIYGYTF	TGCGCCAGCAGCTTGGAGCTAGGGGAGATCTATGGCTACACCTTC
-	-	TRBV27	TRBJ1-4	CASRGTAGEKLFF	TGTGCCAGCAGGGGAACAGCGGGGGAAAAACTGTTTTTT
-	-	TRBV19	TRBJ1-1	CASSIKEGNRVNTEAFF	TGTGCCAGTAGTATTAAAGAGGGGAACAGGGTAAACACTGAAGCTTTCTTT
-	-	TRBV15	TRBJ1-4	CATSRDRGTINEKLFF	TGTGCCACCAGCAGAGATCGAGGCACCATTAATGAAAAACTGTTTTTT
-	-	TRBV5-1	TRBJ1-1	CASSLGGSPISEAFF	TGCGCCAGCAGCTTGGGAGGGTCCCCCATATCTGAAGCTTTCTTT
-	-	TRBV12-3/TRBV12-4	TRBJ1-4	CASSFFGEKLFF	TGTGCCAGCAGTTTTTTTGGTGAAAAACTGTTTTTT
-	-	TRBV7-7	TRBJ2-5	CASSLAWEGAETQYF	TGTGCCAGCAGCTTAGCTTGGGAGGGGGCGGAGACCCAGTACTTC
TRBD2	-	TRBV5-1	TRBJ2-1	CASSRLAGADNEQFF	TGCGCCAGCAGCAGACTAGCGGGGGCAGACAATGAGCAGTTCTTC
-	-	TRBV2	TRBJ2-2	CASSLTTENTGELFF	TGTGCCAGCAGTCTCACGACAGAGAACACCGGGGAGCTGTTTTTT
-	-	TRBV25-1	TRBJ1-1	CASSEFGNTEAFF	TGTGCCAGCAGTGAATTTGGGAACACTGAAGCTTTCTTT
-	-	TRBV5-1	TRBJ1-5	CASSNDRSQPQHF	TGCGCCAGCTCAAACGACAGGTCCCAGCCCCAGCATTTT
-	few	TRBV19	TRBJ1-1	CASKLDTEAFF	TGTGCCAGTAAACTCGACACTGAAGCTTTCTTT
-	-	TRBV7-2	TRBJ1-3	CASSLAGGAGGNTIYF	TGTGCCAGCAGCTTAGCCGGGGGCGCGGGGGGAAACACCATATATTTT
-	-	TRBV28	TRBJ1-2	CASSLNRASRYGYTF	TGTGCCAGCAGTTTAAACAGGGCCTCTCGGTATGGCTACACCTTC
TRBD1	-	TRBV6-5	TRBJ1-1	CASNRDSSLNTEAFF	TGTGCCAGCAACCGGGACAGCAGTCTCAACACTGAAGCTTTCTTT
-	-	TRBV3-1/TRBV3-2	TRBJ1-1	CASSQEGDIIEAFF	TGTGCCAGCAGCCAAGAGGGGGACATAATTGAAGCTTTCTTT
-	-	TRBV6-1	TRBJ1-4	CASSEAERGGEKLFF	TGTGCCAGCAGTGAAGCTGAAAGGGGAGGAGAAAAACTGTTTTTT
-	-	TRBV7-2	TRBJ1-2	CASRGVGDPYGYTF	TGTGCCAGCAGGGGGGTTGGGGATCCCTATGGCTACACCTTC
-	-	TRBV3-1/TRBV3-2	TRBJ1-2	CASSQAAGGHGYTF	TGTGCCAGCAGCCAAGCGGCAGGTGGACATGGCTACACCTTC
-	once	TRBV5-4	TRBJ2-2	CASSPVGGGELFF	TGTGCCAGCAGCCCGGTGGGGGGCGGGGAGCTGTTTTTT
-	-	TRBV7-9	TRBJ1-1	CASSSSPGARGTEAFF	TGTGCCAGCAGCTCATCCCCCGGGGCCAGGGGCACTGAAGCTTTCTTT
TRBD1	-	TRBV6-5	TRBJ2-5	CASTLGQGGETQYF	TGTGCCAGCACCTTGGGACAGGGAGGAGAGACCCAGTACTTC
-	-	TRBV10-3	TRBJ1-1	CAISRGVTEAFF	TGTGCCATCAGCCGGGGGGTAACTGAAGCTTTCTTT
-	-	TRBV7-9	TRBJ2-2	CASSFGGGTGELFF	TGTGCCAGCAGCTTCGGGGGCGGCACCGGGGAGCTGTTTTTT
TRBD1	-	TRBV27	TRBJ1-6	CASSSPGQGYNSPLHF	TGTGCCAGCAGTTCTCCGGGACAGGGCTATAATTCACCCCTCCACTTT
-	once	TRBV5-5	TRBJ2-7	CASSLFSREQYF	TGTGCCAGCAGCTTGTTCTCCCGCGAGCAGTACTTC
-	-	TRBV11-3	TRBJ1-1	CASSLVPTAAAFF	TGTGCCAGCAGCTTAGTACCCACAGCGGCAGCTTTCTTT
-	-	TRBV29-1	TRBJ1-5	CSVVTGFSNQPQHF	TGCAGCGTCGTCACAGGGTTTAGCAATCAGCCCCAGCATTTT
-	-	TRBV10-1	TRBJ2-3	CASSDGGISAGDTQYF	TGCGCCAGCAGTGATGGGGGGATCTCCGCAGGAGATACGCAGTATTTT
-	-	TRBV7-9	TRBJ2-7	CASSLSLNREQYF	TGTGCCAGCAGCTTAAGCCTTAACCGAGAGCAGTACTTC
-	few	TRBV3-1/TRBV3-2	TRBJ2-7	CASSQFRTGTYEQYF	TGTGCCAGCAGCCAATTCAGGACGGGGACCTACGAGCAGTACTTC
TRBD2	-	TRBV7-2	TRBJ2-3	CASSLSSGGDTQYF	TGTGCCAGCAGCTTATCTAGCGGGGGGGATACGCAGTATTTT
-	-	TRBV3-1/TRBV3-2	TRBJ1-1	CASSERGAEAFF	TGTGCCAGCAGCGAACGGGGGGCTGAAGCTTTCTTT
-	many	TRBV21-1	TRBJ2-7	CASSKKKPGGYEQYF	TGTGCCAGCAGCAAAAAAAAGCCAGGGGGCTACGAGCAGTACTTC
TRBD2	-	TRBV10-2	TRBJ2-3	CASRLAGGADTQYF	TGCGCCTCTCGATTAGCGGGGGGTGCAGATACGCAGTATTTT
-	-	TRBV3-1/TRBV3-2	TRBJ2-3	CASSPKAAGTDTQYF	TGTGCCAGCAGCCCCAAAGCAGCGGGCACAGATACGCAGTATTTT
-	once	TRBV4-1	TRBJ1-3	CASSQAQESSGNTIYF	TGCGCCAGCAGCCAAGCTCAGGAGAGCTCTGGAAACACCATATATTTT
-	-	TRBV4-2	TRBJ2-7	CASSQVANRPYEQYF	TGTGCCAGCAGCCAAGTCGCGAACAGACCCTACGAGCAGTACTTC
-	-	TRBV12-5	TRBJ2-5	CASGLWDGQETQYF	TGTGCTAGTGGTTTATGGGACGGACAAGAGACCCAGTACTTC
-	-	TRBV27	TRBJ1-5	CASSSGGGAGPQHF	TGTGCCAGCAGTTCGGGGGGCGGCGCAGGGCCCCAGCATTTT
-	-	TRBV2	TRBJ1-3	CASSSGNTIYF	TGTGCCAGCAGTAGCGGAAACACCATATATTTT